This TCR beta chain was sequenced during a study of T cells after yellow fever vaccination. Study-wide points: Shared CD4/CD8 clonotypes were a small share, likely from convergent recombination.

This clonotype has more than one count but fewer than ten. Antigen unknown. UMIs and a universal primer site were added when TCR cDNA was made by 5'RACE template switching. TCRdb reprocessed the 5' RACE reads via MiXCR and lists one record per CDR3 protein. The sample lists approximately 300,000 distinct CDR3 sequences, around 6.8% occurring once. J lost 4 bases, V lost 2 bases, and 6 bases had no gene match. Germline CDR1 reads MNHEY; CDR2 reads SVGEGT. The CDR3 is 15 residues long. The sample was PBMCs, taken about 49 days after the first yellow fever vaccination. The genes are TRBV6-2 or TRBV6-3 and TRBJ2-3; 7 nucleotides line up with TRBD1. This receptor was identified in a man aged 18 to 29 who received the YFV17D yellow fever vaccine. The CDR3 region is CASSYPRGLADTQYF. The CDR3 DNA is TGTGCCAGCAGTTACCCAAGGGGGCTTGCAGATACGCAGTATTTT.